These T cell receptor beta chains were read from a single sample in a study of blood T cell repertoires in COVID-19. The repertoire was sequenced with immunoSEQ multiplex PCR; TCRdb's copy has only in-frame clones and lacks some. The sample lists about 220,000 clones, about 80% seen once, with 3% to 3.5% in the top ten. The sequenced material came from peripheral blood. These receptors were collected from a woman under 40 who had recovered from COVID-19. The CDR3 runs from the conserved cysteine through the conserved F or W. The order of the fields is V gene, J gene, D gene, clone size, CDR3 DNA, CDR3 protein. D genes are given only for firm matches. Clone size is shown for a subset of rows, as once, few, many or a class of expanded clone.

TRBV27	TRBJ2-1	.	.	TGTGCCAGCCGACTGCGAGGGTACAGCTACAATGAGCAGTTCTTC	CASRLRGYSYNEQFF
TRBV24-1	TRBJ2-3	.	.	TGTGCCACCAGTGATCCCTCGCGAGGTGCAGATACGCAGTATTTT	CATSDPSRGADTQYF
TRBV28	TRBJ2-7	.	once	TGTGCCAGCAGTTGGGAGTCCTACGAGCAGTACTTC	CASSWESYEQYF
TRBV5-3	TRBJ1-1	.	.	TGTGCCAGCTACCCTCGGGGCGGGGGCACTGAAGCTTTCTTT	CASYPRGGGTEAFF
TRBV18	TRBJ2-7	.	.	TGTGCCAGCTCACCCCCCCAGGCCGCCTACGAGCAGTACTTC	CASSPPQAAYEQYF
TRBV1	TRBJ2-3	.	.	TGCACCAGCAGCCACGCGGGCTACCTAGCGGACAGCACAGATACGCAGTATTTT	CTSSHAGYLADSTDTQYF
TRBV19	TRBJ2-3	.	.	TGTGCCAGTAGTATAGAGGGAGTCACAGATACGCAGTATTTT	CASSIEGVTDTQYF
TRBV27	TRBJ1-5	TRBD1	.	TGTGCCAGCAGCCAAGGGACAGGGGGCAATCAGCCCCAGCATTTT	CASSQGTGGNQPQHF
TRBV5-1	TRBJ1-2	.	.	TGCGCCAGCAGTTCTGGGACTGGACGGCATGGCTACACCTTC	CASSSGTGRHGYTF
TRBV5-1	TRBJ2-1	TRBD2	.	TGCGCCAGCAGCCCGGGACTAGCGGGGGGACTGAATGAGCAGTTCTTC	CASSPGLAGGLNEQFF
TRBV28	TRBJ2-5	.	.	TGTGCCAGCAGACCTCAAGTCGCGAGAATAGAGACCCAGTACTTC	CASRPQVARIETQYF
TRBV19	TRBJ1-2	.	.	TGTGCCAGTAGTCCTAGGGGGTCTGGCTACACCTTC	CASSPRGSGYTF
TRBV2	TRBJ2-5	TRBD1	.	TGTGCCACCCGGGACAGAGAGACCCAGTACTTC	CATRDRETQYF
TRBV5-1	TRBJ1-2	TRBD1	.	TGCGCCAGCAGCCTGACAGGGGTTAACTATGGCTACACCTTC	CASSLTGVNYGYTF
TRBV6-5	TRBJ1-2	.	.	TGTGCCAGCTCTACCAGGGGCGATGGCTACACCTTC	CASSTRGDGYTF
TRBV19	TRBJ1-1	TRBD1	.	TGTGCCAGTAGTTTACAGGGGATGAACACTGAAGCTTTCTTT	CASSLQGMNTEAFF
TRBV24-1	TRBJ2-5	.	.	TGTGCCATTGGAGACAGGCATTCGGAGACCCAGTACTTC	CAIGDRHSETQYF
TRBV5-1	TRBJ2-7	TRBD2	.	TGCGCCAGCAGTTTCGATGCGGGAGGGCCCATCGAGCAGTACTTC	CASSFDAGGPIEQYF